The 21 T cell receptor beta chains below all came from one sample that was sequenced in a study of T cells in Graves' hyperthyroidism and ophthalmopathy. TCR beta CDR3 regions were amplified from RNA. When the TCR CDR3 underwent first-round RT-PCR, the HTBI primer set was used. TCRdb independently ran MiXCR on the multiplex PCR reads; one entry per CDR3 protein. The sample yields under 350,000 distinct CDR3 sequences, under 30% seen once. Sequencing was performed on blood. The receptors shown here come from a man between 40 and 49 years old with Graves' hyperthyroidism that later progressed to Graves' ophthalmopathy.

This chain links TRBV20-1 with TRBJ1-1; tentatively, D is TRBD1 (6 bases). Looked up from germline, CDR1 is DFQATT and CDR2 is SNEGSKA (reference sequence). Trimming removed 1 base at V and 4 bases at J, with 13 bases between. CDR3 length equals 14 residues. DNA for the CDR3: TGCAGTGCTAGAGGGGGGGGGGGCGGCACTGAAGCTTTCTTT. Translating it yields CSARGGGGGTEAFF.

Only one count was recorded for this clonotype. This chain joins TRBV12-3 or TRBV12-4 and TRBJ2-7; D might be TRBD1 or TRBD2, each matching 5 bases. V shed 5 bases and J shed 7 bases, with 18 bases lying between them. The CDR3 totals 14 residues. The DNA for the CDR3 is TGTGCCAGCAGTCACGGGACGGCAGAAAGGGAGCAGTACTTC. Translated: CASSHGTAEREQYF.

In its sample, this clonotype was seen many times. The V call is TRBV19, the J call TRBJ1-1; TRBD1 matches at 8 bases. Germline V CDR1 and CDR2: LNHDA, SQIVND (reference sequence). The CDR3 is 15 amino acids. The trim removed 9 bases at V and 5 bases at J, leaving 14 bases unmatched. CDR3 DNA: TGTGCCAGCCTAGTATCGACAGGGGTTCAAACTGAAGCTTTCTTT. Amino acids: CASLVSTGVQTEAFF.

The genes are TRBV19 and TRBJ1-5; D remains ambiguous. Per germline, CDR1 LNHDA and CDR2 SQIVND (reference sequence). V lost 5 bases, J lost 2 bases, and 13 bases lay in between. The CDR3 is 15 amino acids. This CDR3 reads CASSSPATGNQPQHF. The CDR3 DNA reads TGTGCCAGTAGTTCCCCGGCAACCGGCAATCAGCCCCAGCATTTT.

This clonotype was recorded many times. The V gene is TRBV20-1, the J gene TRBJ2-7, with a possible D match to TRBD2 (6 bases). This CDR3 has 16 residues. Germline CDR1 DFQATT, CDR2 SNEGSKA (reference sequence). With 0 bases removed from V and 3 bases from J, the gap between germline ends came to 18 bases. The chain's CDR3 is CSARDLGRERNYEQYF. Written as DNA, the CDR3 is TGCAGTGCTAGAGATCTTGGGCGGGAACGAAACTACGAGCAGTACTTC.

This clonotype was recorded many times. V and J are TRBV30 and TRBJ2-2; possibly TRBD1 for D (5 bases). CDR3 length: 14 amino acids. V shed 3 bases and J shed 3 bases, with 11 bases lying between them. CDR1 and CDR2 (germline): GTSNPN, SVGIG (reference sequence). The CDR3 DNA is TGTGCCTGGAGGTGGCAGGGCGACACCGGGGAGCTGTTTTTT. Translating it yields CAWRWQGDTGELFF. The whole variable domain, filled in from reference TRBV30 and TRBJ2-2, reads SQTIHQWPATLVQPVGSPLSLECTVEGTSNPNLYWYRQAAGRGLQLLFYSVGIGQISSEVPQNLSASRPQDRQFILSSKKLLLSDSGFYLCAWRWQGDTGELFFGEGSRLTVL.

This clonotype was seen many times. J is TRBJ2-7 and V is TRBV2; 10 bases line up with TRBD2. The CDR3 is 15 residues long. CDR1 is SNHLY and CDR2 is FYNNEI in the germline V gene. The junction had 7 bases not matched to a gene; V was cut back by 6 bases and J by 2 bases. The chain's CDR3 is CASRASGRPPYEQYF. DNA for the CDR3: TGTGCCAGCAGGGCTAGCGGGAGACCCCCCTACGAGCAGTACTTC.

This clonotype was seen repeatedly, ten times or more. The gene calls are TRBV9 and TRBJ2-5; D gene ambiguous. The CDR3 spans 12 residues. Germline CDR1 and CDR2: SGDLS and YYNGEE. Deletions cut 0 bases from V and 4 bases from J, with 4 bases between. This chain's CDR3 is CASSVESETQYF. CDR3 nucleotides: TGTGCCAGCAGCGTAGAGTCAGAGACCCAGTACTTC.

The chain links TRBV6-1 to TRBJ1-1; D call uncertain. Germline V gene sequence: CDR1 MNHNS, CDR2 SASEGT. This CDR3 contains 14 residues. Trimming cost V 5 bases and J 4 bases, with 14 bases left between them. The CDR3 sequence is CASSPGRRGTEAFF. CDR3 DNA sequence: TGTGCCAGCAGTCCCGGTCGGAGAGGCACTGAAGCTTTCTTT.

This clonotype occurred many times. The genes are TRBV11-2 and TRBJ1-6; D remains ambiguous. The germline CDR1 and CDR2 sequences are SGHAT and FQNNGV. The CDR3 contains 15 residues. V was clipped by 6 bases and J by 4 bases, with 13 bases between them. Here the CDR3 reads CASSRQQSYNSPLHF. The CDR3 region has the DNA TGTGCCAGCAGTCGTCAACAGAGTTATAATTCACCCCTCCACTTT.

This clonotype was detected many times. The chain has TRBV3-1 and TRBJ2-2; TRBD2 is a possible D gene (6 bases). CDR3 length equals 11 residues. V lost 10 bases and J lost 6, with 9 bases in between. From germline, CDR1 is LGHDT and CDR2 YNNKEL (reference sequence). The chain's CDR3 is CATTGAGELFF. The CDR3 coding sequence is TGTGCCACCACGGGAGCCGGGGAGCTGTTTTTT.

The rearrangement links TRBV6-1 to TRBJ2-5, with TRBD1 matching over 10 bases. The V gene's germline CDR1 is MNHNS and CDR2 SASEGT. The trim removed 7 bases at V and 2 bases at J, leaving 7 bases unmatched. CDR3 size: 15 residues. The CDR3 DNA sequence: TGTGCCAGCAAGCCGGGACAGGGGTCACAAGAGACCCAGTACTTC. Its protein product is CASKPGQGSQETQYF.

This chain uses TRBV11-3 with TRBJ1-1; TRBD1 is a possible D gene (6 bases). CDR3 length: 12 amino acids. Trimming took 3 bases from V and 7 from J, leaving 9 bases between them. Germline V CDR1 and CDR2: SGHNT, YENEEA. The CDR3 loop reads CASSFGGNEAFF. The CDR3 DNA follows: TGTGCCAGCAGCTTCGGGGGCAATGAAGCTTTCTTT.

This clonotype has just a few counts. V is TRBV7-3 and J is TRBJ2-5, with 10 bases aligning to TRBD2. CDR1 is SGHTA, CDR2 FQGTGA, per germline. This CDR3 has 16 residues. V was clipped by 1 base and J by 1 base; unmatched bases: 3. CDR3 sequence (DNA): TGTGCCAGCAGCTTAAGGTGGACTAGCGGCCAAGAGACCCAGTACTTC. Protein sequence: CASSLRWTSGQETQYF.

This clonotype was picked up many times. The rearrangement links TRBV11-2 to TRBJ1-1; 7 bases match TRBD1. There are 11 residues in the CDR3. Germline V CDR1 and CDR2: SGHAT, FQNNGV. The junction had 6 bases not matched to a gene; V was cut back by 4 bases and J by 13 bases. This chain's CDR3 is CASSSGGFGFF. CDR3 nucleotide sequence: TGTGCCAGCAGCTCAGGGGGGTTTGGTTTCTTT.

The chain joins TRBV12-3 or TRBV12-4 to TRBJ2-7, with a weak D call TRBD2 (5 bases). Trimming removed 6 bases at V and 2 bases at J, with 14 bases between. This CDR3 is built from 14 residues. The chain's CDR3 is CASRLSGPAYEQYF. The CDR3 region has the DNA TGTGCCAGCAGGCTAAGCGGACCAGCCTACGAGCAGTACTTC.

The sample holds a few counts of this clonotype. V gene TRBV24-1 combines with J gene TRBJ1-5, with a possible D match to TRBD1 (5 bases). CDR3 length equals 14 residues. Trimming took 5 bases from V and 7 from J, leaving 14 bases between them. The germline gives CDR1 KGHDR, CDR2 SFDVKD. The CDR3 protein is CATSGRQGSQPQHF. For the CDR3, the DNA is TGTGCCACCAGTGGTCGCCAGGGATCCCAGCCCCAGCATTTT.

This chain joins TRBV28 and TRBJ1-5; 7 bases match TRBD1. Germline lookup yields CDR1 MDHEN and CDR2 SYDVKM. CDR3 length equals 17 residues. Germline trimming cut 5 bases from V and 5 bases from J; bases unmatched to any gene: 15. In DNA form, the CDR3 reads TGTGCCAGCAGTCACCGACAGGGACGGGGCCTCGATCAGCCCCAGCATTTT. Its protein is CASSHRQGRGLDQPQHF. The full variable domain, completed using reference TRBV28 and TRBJ1-5, is DVKVTQSSRYLVKRTGEKVFLECVQDMDHENMFWYRQDPGLGLRLIYFSYDVKMKEKGDIPEGYSVSREKKERFSLILESASTNQTSMYLCASSHRQGRGLDQPQHFGDGTRLSIL.

This sequence joins TRBV28 and TRBJ1-1, with TRBD1 identical over 7 bases. Per the germline V gene, CDR1 is MDHEN and CDR2 is SYDVKM. With V trimmed by 7 bases and J by 2 bases, 7 bases remained unmatched. The CDR3 runs to 14 residues. The CDR3 spells CASTIQGSNTEAFF. As DNA, the CDR3 is TGTGCCAGCACCATACAGGGGAGTAACACTGAAGCTTTCTTT.

There are many counts of this clonotype. CDR3 nucleotides: TGTGCCAGCGGGAAGACTAGCCAAGATACGCAGTATTTT. As protein: CASGKTSQDTQYF. The chain is built from TRBV9 and TRBJ2-3, with 7 nucleotides matching TRBD2. The CDR3 is 13 residues long. Per the germline V gene, CDR1 is SGDLS and CDR2 is YYNGEE. Trimming at V came to 7 bases and at J to 5 bases, leaving 7 bases not matched to a gene.

This clonotype was counted many times. The chain has TRBV5-1 and TRBJ2-6; D possibly corresponds to TRBD1 (5 bases). Between the trimmed V and J ends, which lost 6 bases and 2 bases, there was a span of 9 bases. CDR3 length: 14 residues. CDR1 is SGHRS and CDR2 is YFSETQ in the germline V gene. The CDR3 DNA reads TGCGCCAGCAAGGACAACACTGGGGCCAACGTCCTGACTTTC. Protein product: CASKDNTGANVLTF.